A selection of T cell receptor beta chains follows, all from one sample in a study of a mutant IDH1 vaccine in newly diagnosed glioma. The method was immunoSEQ multiplex PCR; TCRdb's version includes in-frame clones alone and lacks a portion of them. The repertoire includes roughly 16,000 clones, 80% of them detected once, and over 8% sits in the top ten. This specimen consisted of PBMCs, obtained from a glioma patient treated with radiotherapy, temozolomide or both. These receptors came from a man in his forties with glioma. The CDR3 runs from the conserved cysteine through the conserved F or W. The order of the fields is clone size, V gene, D gene, J gene, CDR3 DNA, CDR3 protein. D genes are given only for firm matches. Size tells how often a clone was seen (once, few, many) or the class of an expanded clone, and some rows leave it out.

NA	TRBV6-4	NA	TRBJ2-1	TGTGCCAGCAGCAGGGGGGGGGTCTACAATGAGCAGTTCTTC	CASSRGGVYNEQFF
NA	TRBV18	TRBD1	TRBJ2-1	TGTGCCAGCTCACCTCGTAGGGGACAGGGGCATGAGCAGTTCTTC	CASSPRRGQGHEQFF
NA	TRBV28	NA	TRBJ2-4	TGTGCCAGCACTCCAGGGGCGGCAGGAAACATTCAGTACTTC	CASTPGAAGNIQYF
NA	TRBV7-9	NA	TRBJ1-2	TGTGCCAGTAGCTTAGTGGGAACAGGGCACTATGGCTACACCTTC	CASSLVGTGHYGYTF
NA	TRBV5-1	TRBD1	TRBJ2-1	TGCGCCAGCAGCTTGGCAGGGGGTTCCTCCTACAATGAGCAGTTCTTC	CASSLAGGSSYNEQFF
once	TRBV10-1	NA	TRBJ1-1	TGCGCCAGCAGTGAATCTGGGAGGGCGAACACTGAAGCTTTCTTT	CASSESGRANTEAFF
once	TRBV11-2	NA	TRBJ1-1	TGTGCCAGCAGCTTAAACAGGGCGAACACTGAAGCTTTCTTT	CASSLNRANTEAFF
NA	TRBV19	NA	TRBJ1-2	TGTGCCAGTAGTCCTTTCTCTAACGAGTATCGCTATGGCTACACCTTC	CASSPFSNEYRYGYTF
NA	TRBV27	NA	TRBJ2-3	TGTGCCAGCAGTTCCCCGACAGGTAGCACAGATACGCAGTATTTT	CASSSPTGSTDTQYF
once	TRBV9	TRBD2	TRBJ2-7	TGTGCCAGCAGCGCAGTGAGCGGGAGTCGGGTCTACGAGCAGTACTTC	CASSAVSGSRVYEQYF
NA	TRBV7-9	NA	TRBJ1-1	TGTGCCAGCAGCTTAGAGATCACATCCGCTGAAGCTTTCTTT	CASSLEITSAEAFF
NA	TRBV7-9	TRBD2	TRBJ2-1	TGTGCCAGCAGCTGGGTTAGCGGGGGACGCTCCTACAATGAGCAGTTCTTC	CASSWVSGGRSYNEQFF
NA	TRBV5-4	TRBD1	TRBJ2-2	TGTGCCAGCAGCTTACAGGGGATGGGCACCGGGGAGCTGTTTTTT	CASSLQGMGTGELFF
NA	TRBV19	NA	TRBJ1-5	TGTGCCAGTAGCTCCTTTAGCAATCAGCCCCAGCATTTT	CASSSFSNQPQHF
NA	TRBV11-3	NA	TRBJ1-2	TGTGCCAGCAGCTCTACAACGGCACATGGCTACACCTTC	CASSSTTAHGYTF
NA	TRBV27	TRBD2	TRBJ2-1	TGTGCCAGCAGTCCCTCTTTGACTAGCCACCAGTTCTTC	CASSPSLTSHQFF
few	TRBV11-2	NA	TRBJ1-2	TGTGCCAGCAGCTTTACCGACTATGGCTACACCTTC	CASSFTDYGYTF
few	TRBV5-1	NA	TRBJ2-3	TGCGCCAGCAGAGGGCAGGGCACAGATACGCAGTATTTT	CASRGQGTDTQYF
NA	TRBV5-6	NA	TRBJ2-7	TGTGCCAGCAGATATACAGGTACCTACGAGCAGTACTTC	CASRYTGTYEQYF
few	TRBV28	NA	TRBJ1-1	TGTGCCAGCAGTTCCTCCGGGACCCCGAACACTGAAGCTTTCTTT	CASSSSGTPNTEAFF
NA	TRBV5-6	TRBD1	TRBJ1-2	TGTGCCAGCAGAGGGACAGGGAGGGGTGGTTATGGCTACACCTTC	CASRGTGRGGYGYTF
few	TRBV2	NA	TRBJ2-2	TGTGCCAGCAGCTCTTCCGAGGGGACGTACACCGGGGAGCTGTTTTTT	CASSSSEGTYTGELFF
NA	TRBV19	TRBD1	TRBJ2-1	TGTGCCAGTAGTAATGGACAGGGTCGAGGCAATGAGCAGTTCTTC	CASSNGQGRGNEQFF
NA	TRBV15	TRBD1	TRBJ1-5	TGTGCCACCAGCAGAGAGAGATCCGGACAGGGGTTTCAGCCCCAGCATTTT	CATSRERSGQGFQPQHF
NA	TRBV6-1	TRBD1	TRBJ1-4	TGTGCCAGCAGCTTACAGGGGGCGGATAATGAAAAACTGTTTTTT	CASSLQGADNEKLFF
NA	TRBV12-5	NA	TRBJ2-1	TGTGCTAGTGCCGTCGAGAGGGGCCATGAGCAGTTCTTC	CASAVERGHEQFF
once	TRBV9	NA	TRBJ1-3	TGTGCCAGCAATCCGGGAAGCTCTGGAAACACCATATATTTT	CASNPGSSGNTIYF